This T cell receptor (beta chain) was captured by sequencing in a study of shared clonotypes between healthy human individuals. Study-level background: Aged 18 to 49, the donors were a couple of women and a few men.

The table came from immunoSEQ multiplex PCR; TCRdb's copy has only in-frame clones and leaves some out. The sample shows 2,500,000 or so clones, 92% of them seen only once. A word on this clone: Its antigen is currently unknown.

Overall study results and limits: Compared with memory subsets, naive subsets generally had larger estimated richness.

After removal of 7 bases from V and 3 bases from J, the junction contained 7 bases not matched to a gene. Germline CDR1 and CDR2: MNHNY and SVGAGI (reference sequence). The CDR3 is 14 residues long. This TCR was recovered from a man aged 18-30 years in good health. Some clones in this sample may be carry-over from other donors' samples. The rearrangement uses TRBV6-6 and TRBJ2-7; 9 bases line up with TRBD1. Material: naive CD4+ T cells from PBMCs. The subset is: CD45RA+ positively selected. CDR3 region: CASTEDRGGYEQYF. DNA of the CDR3: TGTGCCAGCACTGAGGACAGGGGAGGCTACGAGCAGTACTTC.